The 6 T cell receptor beta chains given below trace back to one sample, sequenced in a study of blood T cells in healthy people across ages. Sample-barcoded 5' priming and a J-beta primer mix drove a second PCR of 7 to 11 cycles. TCRdb analysed the 5' RACE reads with MiXCR anew, one entry per CDR3 protein. Among 710,000 or so distinct CDR3 sequences listed, approximately 21% were seen once. The sequenced sample was blood. These receptors all stem from a man between 70 and 80 years old in good health.

The chain has TRBV12-3 or TRBV12-4 and TRBJ1-2; 8 bases fit TRBD1. The length of the CDR3 is 16 residues. V shed 6 bases, J shed 0 bases, and the junction held 9 bases outside the gene matches. CDR3: CASSDPGTGTNYGYTF. CDR3 DNA sequence: TGTGCCAGCAGCGATCCCGGGACAGGCACTAACTATGGCTACACCTTC.

This clonotype was recorded many times. This rearrangement joins TRBV12-3 or TRBV12-4 to TRBJ2-1; D might be TRBD2 (5 bases). V lost 4 bases and J 0 bases, leaving 19 bases between the germline ends. The CDR3 spans 18 residues. The CDR3 DNA reads as TGTGCCAGCAGTTCCCGCCGCCCCGGACTTATCTCCTACAATGAGCAGTTCTTC. It translates to CASSSRRPGLISYNEQFF.

The J gene is TRBJ2-2, the V gene TRBV20-1; 12 positions match TRBD2. CDR1 DFQATT and CDR2 SNEGSKA come from the germline V gene (reference sequence). V dropped 1 base and J dropped 5; count of bases not matched to a gene: 2. CDR3 length: 15 amino acids. The CDR3 protein is CSARVTSGGTGELFF. The CDR3 DNA reads TGCAGTGCTAGAGTCACTAGCGGGGGGACCGGGGAGCTGTTTTTT.

This clonotype came up a few times. The chain joins TRBV18 to TRBJ2-5; the D is unclear. The length of the CDR3 is 14 residues. The germline V and J ends were trimmed by 3 bases and 1 base, with 9 bases remaining between them. Germline V CDR1 and CDR2: KGHSH, LQKENI. CDR3 protein: CASSPPGVQETQYF. The CDR3 region has the DNA TGTGCCAGCTCACCTCCTGGGGTCCAAGAGACCCAGTACTTC.

CDR3 nucleotides: TGCAGCGGATCACAGGGGGGGGACTACAATGAGCAGTTCTTC. It codes for CSGSQGGDYNEQFF. The gene calls are TRBV29-1 and TRBJ2-1; tentative D call: TRBD1 (8 bases). The CDR3 sequence is 14 residues long. Germline CDR1 and CDR2: SQVTM and ANQGSEA. V dropped 7 bases and J dropped 3 bases, with 16 bases sitting between them.

This clonotype was found a few times. The chain couples TRBV10-1 to TRBJ2-1, with D unclear. The CDR3 length is 14 residues. V lost 10 bases and J lost 0, with 13 bases in between. Germline V CDR1 and CDR2: WNHNN, SYGVQD (reference sequence). The CDR3 loop reads CATLSQDSYNEQFF. For the CDR3, the DNA is TGCGCCACCCTCTCTCAGGACTCCTACAATGAGCAGTTCTTC.